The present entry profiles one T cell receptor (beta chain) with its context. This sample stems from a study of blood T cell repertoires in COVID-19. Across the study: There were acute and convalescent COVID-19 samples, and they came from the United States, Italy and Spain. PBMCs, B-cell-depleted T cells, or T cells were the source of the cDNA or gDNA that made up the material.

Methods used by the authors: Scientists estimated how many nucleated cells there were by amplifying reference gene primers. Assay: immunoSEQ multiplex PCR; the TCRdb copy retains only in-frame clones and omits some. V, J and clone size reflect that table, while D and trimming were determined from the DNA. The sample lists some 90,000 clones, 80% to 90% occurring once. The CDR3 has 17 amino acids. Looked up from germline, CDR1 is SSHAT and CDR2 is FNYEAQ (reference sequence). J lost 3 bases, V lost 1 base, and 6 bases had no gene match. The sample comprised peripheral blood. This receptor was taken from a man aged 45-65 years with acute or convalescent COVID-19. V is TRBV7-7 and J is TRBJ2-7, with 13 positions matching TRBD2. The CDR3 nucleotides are TGTGCCAGCAGCTTAGGCGGGGGACTAGCGGGGATCTACGAGCAGTACTTC. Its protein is CASSLGGGLAGIYEQYF. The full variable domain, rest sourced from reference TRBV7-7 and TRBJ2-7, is GAGVSQSPRYKVTKRGQDVTLRCDPISSHATLYWYQQALGQGPEFLTYFNYEAQPDKSGLPSDRFSAERPEGSISTLTIQRTEQRDSAMYRCASSLGGGLAGIYEQYFGPGTRLTVT.